Shown below are 5 T cell receptor beta chains from a single sample sequenced in a study of breast tumors, draining lymph nodes, adjacent tissues. TCRdb re-called the multiplex PCR reads through MiXCR, storing one row per CDR3 protein. The sample comprises roughly 120,000 distinct CDR3 sequences, nearly 20% of which are singletons, and over 3% rests with the top ten. The lymph nodes were axillary draining lymph nodes from breast cancer patients. The sample was axillary lymph node tissue. Receptors originate from a female donor with breast cancer. Some clones in this sample may be carry-over from other donors' samples.

A note on this clonotype: With a much larger clone just one base away, this may be a read error. This chain uses TRBV3-1 with TRBJ2-3, with 9 bases fitting TRBD2. The CDR3 has 16 amino acids. With 4 bases clipped from V and 5 bases from J, the junction kept 10 bases outside the gene matches. Germline V gene data show CDR1 as LGHDT and CDR2 as YNNKEL (reference sequence). The CDR3 DNA sequence: TGTGCCAGCAGCCTAGGGGCGGGGGGGCGTAGAGATACGCAGTATTTT. Translated: CASSLGAGGRRDTQYF.

The table lists this clonotype with a few counts. The V call is TRBV5-6, the J call TRBJ1-4; tentative D call: TRBD1 (6 bases). Germline CDR1 reads SGHDT; CDR2 reads YYEEEE. The CDR3 covers 14 residues. Trimming took off 4 bases at V and 7 bases at J, with 14 bases between the two ends. CDR3 DNA sequence: TGTGCCAGCAGCCGACAGGCTGGGACTGAAAAACTGTTTTTT. Amino acids: CASSRQAGTEKLFF.

This clonotype was seen at least ten times. V and J are TRBV2 and TRBJ2-3; D not certain. The CDR3 sequence is 14 residues long. Germline values: CDR1 SNHLY, CDR2 FYNNEI. The germline V and J ends were trimmed by 6 bases and 0 bases, with 10 bases remaining between them. CDR3 sequence (DNA): TGTGCCAGCAGAGGCAGGCGTAGCACAGATACGCAGTATTTT. Translation gives CASRGRRSTDTQYF. The full variable domain, with the rest looked up from reference TRBV2 and TRBJ2-3, is EPEVTQTPSHQVTQMGQEVILRCVPISNHLYFYWYRQILGQKVEFLVSFYNNEISEKSEIFDDQFSVERPDGSNFTLKIRSTKLEDSAMYFCASRGRRSTDTQYFGPGTRLTVL.

A word on this clonotype: This sequence may be a read error, since a much larger clone differs from it by one base. This sequence joins TRBV6-1 and TRBJ2-3; D uncertain. Germline assignment: CDR1 MNHNS and CDR2 SASEGT. V lost 5 bases, J lost 2 bases, and 14 bases lay in between. The CDR3 is 15 amino acids. The CDR3 DNA follows: TGTGCCAGCAGTCTTTTCAGCGAGGCCACAGATACGCAGTATTTT. This gives the protein CASSLFSEATDTQYF.

This clonotype was seen at least ten times. The chain carries TRBV9 and TRBJ2-3; 7 positions agree with TRBD2. CDR3 size: 16 residues. Germline CDR1 SGDLS, CDR2 YYNGEE. With 0 bases clipped from V and 4 bases from J, the junction kept 8 bases outside the gene matches. The CDR3 sequence is CASSVVIGGRADTQYF. The CDR3 DNA reads TGTGCCAGCAGCGTAGTAATCGGAGGGAGGGCAGATACGCAGTATTTT.